Included here is one TCR beta chain sequence, with context. Its antigen is undetermined. The record originates from a study of vaccination effects on CD4 cells after COVID-19. Study-level background: Post-vaccine specimens were collected at a median of 72 days following the second dose. Study-wide results and caveats: A shortage of convalescent patients and an absence of early post-infection timepoints characterized the study.

Using viral peptide pools, the ViraFEST assay grew out antigen-specific CD4+ T cells prior to sequencing. Isolating CD4+ T cells followed about 10 days of culture. Of the BNT162b2 and mRNA-1273 vaccines, participants received two doses of one or the other. Every well got two million PBMC, which were grown with about 10 IU/ml IL-2 and about 10 ug/ml peptides. The repertoire was sequenced with immunoSEQ multiplex PCR; TCRdb's copy has only in-frame clones and lacks some. The sample yields 65,000 to 75,000 clones, around 70% seen once. Sample: CD4+ T cells from PBMCs cultured with HCoV-229E spike peptides, taken after COVID-19 vaccination. This receptor was obtained from a human donor who received a COVID-19 vaccine.

The CDR3 loop reads CASSLNRRAGGPETQYF. The CDR3 DNA follows: TGTGCCAGCAGCCTCAATCGGCGGGCGGGGGGGCCCGAGACCCAGTACTTC. The chain recombines TRBV7-8 with TRBJ2-5; 9 positions match TRBD2. J gave up 5 bases and V 5 bases, and 15 bases lay outside the gene matches. The V gene's germline CDR1 is SGHVS and CDR2 FQNEAQ. The CDR3 runs 17 residues.